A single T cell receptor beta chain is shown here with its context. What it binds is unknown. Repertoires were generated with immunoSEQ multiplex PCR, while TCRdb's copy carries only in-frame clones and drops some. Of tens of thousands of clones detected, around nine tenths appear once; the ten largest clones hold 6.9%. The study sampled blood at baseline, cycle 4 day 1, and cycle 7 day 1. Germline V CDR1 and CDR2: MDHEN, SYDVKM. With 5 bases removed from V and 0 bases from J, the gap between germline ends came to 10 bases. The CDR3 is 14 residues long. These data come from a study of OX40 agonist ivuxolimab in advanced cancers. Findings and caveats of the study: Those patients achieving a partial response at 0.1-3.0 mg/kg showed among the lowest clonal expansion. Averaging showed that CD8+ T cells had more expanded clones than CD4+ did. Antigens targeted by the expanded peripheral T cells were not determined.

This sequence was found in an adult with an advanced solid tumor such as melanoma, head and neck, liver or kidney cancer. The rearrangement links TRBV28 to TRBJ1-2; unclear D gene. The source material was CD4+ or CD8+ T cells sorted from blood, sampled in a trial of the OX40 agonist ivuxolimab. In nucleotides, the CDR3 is TGTGCCAGCAGTCCCCGAGCTACTAACTATGGCTACACCTTC. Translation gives CASSPRATNYGYTF.